This TCR beta chain stems from a study of T cells in Graves' hyperthyroidism and ophthalmopathy. Findings of the study overall: Most thyroid clonotypes with frequency above 0.001 were detected in blood.

Amplified TCR beta CDR3 regions came from RNA transcripts. In the first-round RT-PCR of the TCR CDR3, the HTBI primer set was used. TCRdb processed the multiplex PCR reads anew with MiXCR; each CDR3 protein has one entry. The sample lists around 600,000 distinct CDR3 sequences; 15% to 19% were seen once. This CDR3 is built from 12 residues. Trimming shortened V by 5 bases and J by 11 bases, and 15 bases separated the two germline ends. Germline lookup yields CDR1 LGHNT and CDR2 FRNRAP. Clinical symptoms, serum thyroxine, TRAb, thyroid ultrasound and orbital computed tomography informed diagnoses. Points on this clonotype: As yet, its antigen is unknown.

V usage is TRBV12-5 and J usage is TRBJ1-1, with D perhaps matching TRBD1 (5 bases). This clonotype was sampled from a woman in her 30s with Graves' hyperthyroidism. Sequencing was done on a sample of blood. The CDR3 nucleotides read TGTGCTAGTGGTCTCAAGGGGTGGGGGGCTTTCTTT. It is translated as CASGLKGWGAFF.